This record looks at one T cell receptor (beta chain) sequence and its context. This CDR3 is built from 15 residues. CDR1 is SGHRS and CDR2 is YFSETQ in the germline V gene. V shed 4 bases and J shed 6 bases, with 16 bases lying between them. This specimen comes from a study of blood T cell repertoires in COVID-19. In the authors' workflow: Reference gene primer amplification gave nucleated cell count estimates. Sequencing was performed with immunoSEQ multiplex PCR; in TCRdb, only in-frame clones are kept and a portion is missing. V, J and clone size derive from that table, while D and trimming were established from the DNA sequence. Among over 90,000 clones listed, approximately 80% were seen once. A Seattle source enrolled patients during active infection and followed them longitudinally.

This clonotype was sampled from an elderly man with COVID-19, enrolled during active disease. Sequencing was carried out using peripheral blood. V usage is TRBV5-1 and J usage is TRBJ1-4; D possibly corresponds to TRBD1 (5 bases). DNA for the CDR3: TGCGCCAGCAGCAGGGGATCGGCGATATATGAAAAACTGTTTTTT. It codes for CASSRGSAIYEKLFF.